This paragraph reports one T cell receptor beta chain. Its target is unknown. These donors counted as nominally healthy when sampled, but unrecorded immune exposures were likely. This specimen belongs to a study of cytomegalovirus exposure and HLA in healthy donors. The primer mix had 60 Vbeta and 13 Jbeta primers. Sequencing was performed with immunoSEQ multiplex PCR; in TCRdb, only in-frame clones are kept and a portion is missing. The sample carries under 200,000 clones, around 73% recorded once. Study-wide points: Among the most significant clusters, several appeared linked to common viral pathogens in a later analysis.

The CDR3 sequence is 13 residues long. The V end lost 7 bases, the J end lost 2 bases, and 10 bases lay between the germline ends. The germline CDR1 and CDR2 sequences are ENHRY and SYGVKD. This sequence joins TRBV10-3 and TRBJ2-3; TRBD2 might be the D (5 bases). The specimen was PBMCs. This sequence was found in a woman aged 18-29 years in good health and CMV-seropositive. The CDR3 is CAITADLTDTQYF. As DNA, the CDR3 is TGTGCCATCACAGCGGATCTCACAGATACGCAGTATTTT.